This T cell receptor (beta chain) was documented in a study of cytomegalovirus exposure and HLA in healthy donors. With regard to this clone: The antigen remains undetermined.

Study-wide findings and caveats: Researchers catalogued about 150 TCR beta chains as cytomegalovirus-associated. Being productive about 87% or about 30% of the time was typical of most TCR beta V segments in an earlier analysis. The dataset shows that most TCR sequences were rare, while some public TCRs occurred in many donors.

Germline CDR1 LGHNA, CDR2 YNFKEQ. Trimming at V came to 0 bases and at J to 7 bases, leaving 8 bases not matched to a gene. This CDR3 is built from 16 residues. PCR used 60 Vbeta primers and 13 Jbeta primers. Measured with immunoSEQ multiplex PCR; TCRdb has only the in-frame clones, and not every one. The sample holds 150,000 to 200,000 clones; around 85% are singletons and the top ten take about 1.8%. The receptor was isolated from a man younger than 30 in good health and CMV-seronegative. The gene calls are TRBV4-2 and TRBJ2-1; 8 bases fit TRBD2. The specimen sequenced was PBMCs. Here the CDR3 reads CASSQDEAGVRNEQFF. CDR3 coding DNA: TGTGCCAGCAGCCAAGATGAAGCGGGAGTTAGGAATGAGCAGTTCTTC.